This T cell receptor (beta chain) stems from a study of shared clonotypes between healthy human individuals. Overall study context: Sampling drew on donors who were a couple of women and a few men aged 18 to 49. Per donor, three plates held CD4 naive cells, three held CD4 memory, two held CD8 naive and one held CD8 memory.

Investigators spread the genomic DNA of each subset evenly over several immunoSEQ plates. Sequenced by immunoSEQ multiplex PCR; TCRdb stores in-frame clones only, minus some. The data contain 300,000 to 350,000 clones, less than 85% of them singletons. This CDR3 spans 17 amino acids. CDR1 and CDR2 from the germline V gene are SQVTM and ANQGSEA. V trimming: 4 bases; J trimming: 4 bases; junction bases outside the gene matches: 13. A note on this clone: No antigen is known for it.

Whole-study findings and limits: Researchers found naive subsets generally carried larger estimated richness than memory subsets.

Sequences were obtained from memory CD4+ T cells sorted from blood. Subset: CD45RA-negative fraction. The origin of this receptor is a man aged 25-45 years in good health. The gene calls are TRBV29-1 and TRBJ2-1; TRBD1 matches at 10 bases. CDR3 loop: CSVVGTGATLRYNEQFF. In nucleotides, the CDR3 is TGCAGCGTTGTAGGGACAGGGGCAACTCTCCGTTACAATGAGCAGTTCTTC.